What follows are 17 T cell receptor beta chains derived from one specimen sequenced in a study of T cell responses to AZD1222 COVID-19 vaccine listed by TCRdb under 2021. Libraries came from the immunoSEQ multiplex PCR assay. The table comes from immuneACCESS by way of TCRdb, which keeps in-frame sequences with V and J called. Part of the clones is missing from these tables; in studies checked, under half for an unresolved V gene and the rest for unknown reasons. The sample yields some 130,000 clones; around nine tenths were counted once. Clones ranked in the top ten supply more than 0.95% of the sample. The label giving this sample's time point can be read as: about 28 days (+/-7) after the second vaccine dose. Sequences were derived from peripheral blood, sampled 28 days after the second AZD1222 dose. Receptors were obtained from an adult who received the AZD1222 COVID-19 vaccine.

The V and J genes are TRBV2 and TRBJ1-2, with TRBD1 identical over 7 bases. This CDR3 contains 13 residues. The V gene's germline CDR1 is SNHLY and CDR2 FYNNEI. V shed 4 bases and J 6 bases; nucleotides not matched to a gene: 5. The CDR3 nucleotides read TGTGCCAGCAGTGCTCAGGGGGTGGATGGCTACACCTTC. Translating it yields CASSAQGVDGYTF.

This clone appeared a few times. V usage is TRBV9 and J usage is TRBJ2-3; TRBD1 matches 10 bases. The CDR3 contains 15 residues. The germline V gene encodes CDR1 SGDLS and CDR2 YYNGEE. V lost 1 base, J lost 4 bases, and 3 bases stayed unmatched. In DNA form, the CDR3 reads TGTGCCAGCAGCGTATCAGGACAGGGGGCAGATACGCAGTATTTT. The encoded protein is CASSVSGQGADTQYF.

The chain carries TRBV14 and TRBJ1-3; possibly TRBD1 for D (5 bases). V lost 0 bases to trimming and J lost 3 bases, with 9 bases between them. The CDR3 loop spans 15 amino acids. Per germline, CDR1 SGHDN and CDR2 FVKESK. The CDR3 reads CASSQDLGGGNTIYF. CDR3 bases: TGTGCCAGCAGCCAAGATCTCGGGGGTGGAAACACCATATATTTT.

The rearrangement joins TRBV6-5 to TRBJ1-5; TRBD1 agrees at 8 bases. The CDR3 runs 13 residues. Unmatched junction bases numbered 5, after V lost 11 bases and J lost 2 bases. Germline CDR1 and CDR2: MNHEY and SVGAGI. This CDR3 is CAGSGQGNQPQHF. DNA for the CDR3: TGTGCCGGCTCGGGACAGGGCAATCAGCCCCAGCATTTT.

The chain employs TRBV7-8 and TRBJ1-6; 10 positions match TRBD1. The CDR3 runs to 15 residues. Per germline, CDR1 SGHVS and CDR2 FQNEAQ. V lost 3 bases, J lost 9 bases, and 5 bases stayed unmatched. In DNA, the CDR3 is TGTGCCAGCAGCTTCGGACAGGGGGAAGGTTCACCCCTCCACTTT. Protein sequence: CASSFGQGEGSPLHF.

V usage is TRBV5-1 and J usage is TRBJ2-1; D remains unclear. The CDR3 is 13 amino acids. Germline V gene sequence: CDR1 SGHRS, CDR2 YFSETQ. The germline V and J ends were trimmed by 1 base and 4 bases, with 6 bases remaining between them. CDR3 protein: CASSLPGYNEQFF. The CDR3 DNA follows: TGCGCCAGCAGCTTGCCTGGGTACAATGAGCAGTTCTTC.

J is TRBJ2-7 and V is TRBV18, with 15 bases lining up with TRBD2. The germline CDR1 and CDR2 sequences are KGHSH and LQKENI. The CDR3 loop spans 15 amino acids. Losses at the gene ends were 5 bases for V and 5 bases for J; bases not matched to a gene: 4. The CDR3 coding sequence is TGTGCCAGCTCATTTCGGACTAGCGGGGGGGACGAGCAGTACTTC. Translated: CASSFRTSGGDEQYF. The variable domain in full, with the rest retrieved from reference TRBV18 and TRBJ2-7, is NAGVMQNPRHLVRRRGQEARLRCSPMKGHSHVYWYRQLPEEGLKFMVYLQKENIIDESGMPKERFSAEFPKEGPSILRIQQVVRGDSAAYFCASSFRTSGGDEQYFGPGTRLTVT.

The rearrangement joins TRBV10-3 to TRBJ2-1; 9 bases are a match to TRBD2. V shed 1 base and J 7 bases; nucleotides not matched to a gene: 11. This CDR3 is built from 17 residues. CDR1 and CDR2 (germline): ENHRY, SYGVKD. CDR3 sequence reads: CAISELAGGSSRNEQFF. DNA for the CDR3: TGTGCCATCAGTGAGTTGGCGGGAGGGAGTTCACGGAATGAGCAGTTCTTC.

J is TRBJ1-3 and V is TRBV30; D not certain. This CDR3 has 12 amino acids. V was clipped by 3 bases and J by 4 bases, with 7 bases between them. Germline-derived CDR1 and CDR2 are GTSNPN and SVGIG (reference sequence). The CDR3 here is CAWRPFGNTIYF. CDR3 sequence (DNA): TGTGCCTGGAGGCCTTTCGGAAACACCATATATTTT.

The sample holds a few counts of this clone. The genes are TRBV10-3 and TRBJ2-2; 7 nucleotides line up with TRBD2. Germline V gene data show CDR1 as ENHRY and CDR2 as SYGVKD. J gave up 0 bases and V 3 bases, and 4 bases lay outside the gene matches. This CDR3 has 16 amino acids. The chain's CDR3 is CAISDGSGSNTGELFF. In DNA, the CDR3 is TGTGCCATCAGTGACGGTAGCGGGTCGAACACCGGGGAGCTGTTTTTT.

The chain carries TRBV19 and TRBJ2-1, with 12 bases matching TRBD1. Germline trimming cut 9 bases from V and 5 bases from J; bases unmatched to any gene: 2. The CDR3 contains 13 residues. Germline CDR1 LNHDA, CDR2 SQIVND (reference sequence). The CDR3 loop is CASRDRGHNEQFF. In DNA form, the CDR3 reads TGTGCCAGCCGGGACAGGGGGCACAATGAGCAGTTCTTC.

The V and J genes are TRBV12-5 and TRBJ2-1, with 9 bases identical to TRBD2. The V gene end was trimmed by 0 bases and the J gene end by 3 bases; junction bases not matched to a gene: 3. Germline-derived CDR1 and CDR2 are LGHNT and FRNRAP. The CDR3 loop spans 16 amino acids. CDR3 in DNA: TGTGCTAGTGGTTTGGTTCATAGCGGGGGCTACAATGAGCAGTTCTTC. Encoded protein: CASGLVHSGGYNEQFF.

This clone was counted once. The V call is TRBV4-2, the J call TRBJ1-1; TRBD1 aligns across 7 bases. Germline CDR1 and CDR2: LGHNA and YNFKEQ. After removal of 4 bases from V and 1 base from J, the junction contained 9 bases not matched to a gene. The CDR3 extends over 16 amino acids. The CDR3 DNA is TGTGCCAGCAGCCCACTCATTACAGGGGCGAACACTGAAGCTTTCTTT. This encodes CASSPLITGANTEAFF.

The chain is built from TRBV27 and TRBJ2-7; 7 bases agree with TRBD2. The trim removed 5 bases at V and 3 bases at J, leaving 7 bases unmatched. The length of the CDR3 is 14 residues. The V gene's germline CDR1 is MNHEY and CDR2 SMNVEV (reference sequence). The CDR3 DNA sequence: TGTGCCAGCAGTCACGGGACTAATTTCTACGAGCAGTACTTC. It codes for CASSHGTNFYEQYF.

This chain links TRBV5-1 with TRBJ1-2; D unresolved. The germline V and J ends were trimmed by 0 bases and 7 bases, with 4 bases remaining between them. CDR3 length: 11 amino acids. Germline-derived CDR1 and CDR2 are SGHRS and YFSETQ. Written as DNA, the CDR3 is TGCGCCAGCAGCTTGGATTCTGGCTACACCTTC. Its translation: CASSLDSGYTF. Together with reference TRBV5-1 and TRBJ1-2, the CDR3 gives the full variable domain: KAGVTQTPRYLIKTRGQQVTLSCSPISGHRSVSWYQQTPGQGLQFLFEYFSETQRNKGNFPGRFSGRQFSNSRSEMNVSTLELGDSALYLCASSLDSGYTFGSGTRLTVV.

CDR3 loop: CASSLTLAGGPLYEQYF. The CDR3 DNA is TGTGCCAGCAGCTTAACACTAGCGGGGGGGCCTCTCTACGAGCAGTACTTC. This chain joins TRBV11-2 and TRBJ2-7; TRBD2 agrees at 13 bases. CDR1 and CDR2 (germline): SGHAT, FQNNGV. This CDR3 is 17 amino acids long. After removal of 2 bases from V and 3 bases from J, the junction contained 7 bases not matched to a gene.

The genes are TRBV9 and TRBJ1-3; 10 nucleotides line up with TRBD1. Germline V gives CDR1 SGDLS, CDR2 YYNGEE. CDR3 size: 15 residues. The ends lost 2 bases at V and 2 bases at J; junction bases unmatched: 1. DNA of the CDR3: TGTGCCAGCAGCGTTGGACAGGGGGCTGGAAACACCATATATTTT. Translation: CASSVGQGAGNTIYF.